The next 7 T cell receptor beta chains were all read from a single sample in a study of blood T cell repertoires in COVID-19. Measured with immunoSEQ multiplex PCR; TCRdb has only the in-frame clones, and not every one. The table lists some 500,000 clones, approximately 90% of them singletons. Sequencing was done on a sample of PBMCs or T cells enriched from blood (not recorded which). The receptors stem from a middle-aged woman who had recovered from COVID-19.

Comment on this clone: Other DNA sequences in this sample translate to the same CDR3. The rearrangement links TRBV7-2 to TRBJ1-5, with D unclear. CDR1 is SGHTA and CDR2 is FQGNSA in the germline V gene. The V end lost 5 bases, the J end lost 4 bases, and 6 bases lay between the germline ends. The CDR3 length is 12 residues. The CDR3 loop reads CASSLYNQPQHF. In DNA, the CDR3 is TGTGCCAGCAGCCTCTATAATCAGCCCCAGCATTTT.

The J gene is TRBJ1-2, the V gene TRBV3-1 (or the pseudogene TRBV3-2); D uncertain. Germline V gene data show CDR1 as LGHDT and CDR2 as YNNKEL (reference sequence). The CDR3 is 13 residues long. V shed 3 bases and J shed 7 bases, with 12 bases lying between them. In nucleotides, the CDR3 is TGTGCCAGCAGCCATGGTCCTAGCCCTGGCTACACCTTC. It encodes CASSHGPSPGYTF.

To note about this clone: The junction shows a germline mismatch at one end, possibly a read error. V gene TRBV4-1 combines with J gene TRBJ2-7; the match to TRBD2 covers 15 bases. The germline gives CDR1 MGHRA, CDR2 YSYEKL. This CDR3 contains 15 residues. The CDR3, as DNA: TGCGCCAGCAGTCCAAAGGGACTAGCGGGAGGAGACCTTACCTTC. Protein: CASSPKGLAGGDLTF.

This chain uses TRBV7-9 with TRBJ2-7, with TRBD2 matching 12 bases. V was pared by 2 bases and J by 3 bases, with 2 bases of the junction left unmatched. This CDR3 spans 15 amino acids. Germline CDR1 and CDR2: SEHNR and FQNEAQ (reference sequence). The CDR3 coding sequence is TGTGCCAGCAGCTTACGGACTAGCGGGGACTACGAGCAGTACTTC. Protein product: CASSLRTSGDYEQYF.

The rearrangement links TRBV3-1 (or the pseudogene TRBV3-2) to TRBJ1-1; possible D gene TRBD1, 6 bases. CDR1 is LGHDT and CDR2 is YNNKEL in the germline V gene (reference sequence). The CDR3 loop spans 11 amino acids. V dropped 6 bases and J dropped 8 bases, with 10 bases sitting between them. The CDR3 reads CASRSTGEAFF. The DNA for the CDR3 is TGTGCCAGCAGGTCAACAGGGGAAGCTTTCTTT.

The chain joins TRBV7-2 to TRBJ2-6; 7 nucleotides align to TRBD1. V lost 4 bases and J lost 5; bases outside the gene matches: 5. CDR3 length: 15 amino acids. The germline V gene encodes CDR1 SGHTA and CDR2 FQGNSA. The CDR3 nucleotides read TGTGCCAGCAGCTCAGGACAGGCACGGGCCAACGTCCTGACTTTC. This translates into CASSSGQARANVLTF.

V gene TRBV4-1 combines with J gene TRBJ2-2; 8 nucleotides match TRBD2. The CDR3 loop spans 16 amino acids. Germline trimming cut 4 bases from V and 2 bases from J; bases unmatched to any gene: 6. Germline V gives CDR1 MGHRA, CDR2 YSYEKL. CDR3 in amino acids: CASSRISGSNTGELFF. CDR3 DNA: TGCGCCAGCAGCCGAATCAGCGGGAGTAACACCGGGGAGCTGTTTTTT.